Following are 32 T cell receptor beta chains from one sample sequenced in a study of blood T cell repertoires in COVID-19. Libraries were prepared by immunoSEQ multiplex PCR; TCRdb keeps only in-frame clonotypes and omits some of them. The table has approximately 120,000 clones, roughly 84% seen once. The material sequenced was peripheral blood. The receptors derive from a woman at least 80 years old with acute or convalescent COVID-19.

The chain employs TRBV13 and TRBJ2-7; 8 positions agree with TRBD2. Germline V CDR1 and CDR2: PRHDT, FYEKMQ (reference sequence). The trim removed 5 bases at V and 4 bases at J, leaving 4 bases unmatched. This CDR3 has 13 amino acids. CDR3 nucleotides: TGTGCCAGCAGCCCCCGGGAGGGGTACGAGCAGTACTTC. It encodes CASSPREGYEQYF.

The V and J genes are TRBV12-3 or TRBV12-4 and TRBJ2-7; 7 bases are shared with TRBD2. Trimming cost V 9 bases and J 3 bases; bases outside gene matches: 8. The CDR3 has 13 residues. CDR3 in amino acids: CARSGTIFYEQYF. DNA for the CDR3: TGTGCCAGGTCGGGGACTATATTCTACGAGCAGTACTTC.

This rearrangement joins TRBV18 to TRBJ1-2; 8 positions match TRBD1. V was clipped by 3 bases and J by 0 bases; unmatched bases: 3. CDR3 length equals 15 residues. Germline loops: CDR1 KGHSH, CDR2 LQKENI. CDR3 in DNA: TGTGCCAGCTCACCTGGACAGGGTCCTAACTATGGCTACACCTTC. It translates to CASSPGQGPNYGYTF.

This chain uses TRBV7-2 with TRBJ2-7; 8 bases line up with TRBD2. Germline CDR1 is SGHTA and CDR2 is FQGNSA. The V and J ends lost 2 bases and 2 bases, in that order; junction bases with no gene match: 8. The length of the CDR3 is 16 residues. The CDR3, as DNA: TGTGCCAGCAGCTTAACCGGGACTAGGGGAGCCTACGAGCAGTACTTC. Residues: CASSLTGTRGAYEQYF.

This sequence joins TRBV6-2 or TRBV6-3 and TRBJ2-3, with 9 bases fitting TRBD1. The V segment lost 5 bases and the J segment 7 bases; nucleotides outside the gene matches: 13. The CDR3 length is 16 residues. In germline, CDR1 is MNHEY, CDR2 SVGEGT. The CDR3 bases are TGTGCCAGCAGTGGCCCGGGACAGGGTAGGGGGCATACGCAGTATTTT. Protein: CASSGPGQGRGHTQYF.

V gene TRBV6-5 combines with J gene TRBJ1-1; D is possibly TRBD1 (6 bases). Germline CDR1 MNHEY, CDR2 SVGAGI. CDR3 length equals 13 residues. Trimming shortened V by 6 bases and J by 7 bases, and 15 bases separated the two germline ends. The CDR3 DNA reads TGTGCCAGCAGGGGCTCAGGGGCTGATGAAGCTTTCTTT. It specifies CASRGSGADEAFF.

The chain has TRBV27 and TRBJ2-5, with 12 bases fitting TRBD2. The CDR3 contains 21 residues. Germline V gives CDR1 MNHEY, CDR2 SMNVEV (reference sequence). The V gene end was trimmed by 3 bases and the J gene end by 3 bases; junction bases not matched to a gene: 20. In nucleotides, the CDR3 is TGTGCCAGCAGTTTTCCCCGGGACAGAACTTTACTAGCGGGAGGCGAAGAGACCCAGTACTTC. Translated, it gives CASSFPRDRTLLAGGEETQYF.

The V gene is TRBV19, the J gene TRBJ2-4, with D possibly being TRBD1 (5 bases). V was cut by 7 bases and J by 11 bases, with 15 bases left in between. Germline V gene sequence: CDR1 LNHDA, CDR2 SQIVND (reference sequence). The CDR3 has 12 amino acids. As DNA, the CDR3 is TGTGCCAGTATAAGCCCACCAGGGCTTCAGTACTTC. Residues: CASISPPGLQYF. Full variable domain (missing parts from reference TRBV19 and TRBJ2-4): DGGITQSPKYLFRKEGQNVTLSCEQNLNHDAMYWYRQDPGQGLRLIYYSQIVNDFQKGDIAEGYSVSREKKESFPLTVTSAQKNPTAFYLCASISPPGLQYFGAGTRLSVL.

In this sample, this clone turned up a few times. J is TRBJ2-2 and V is TRBV29-1, with 10 bases fitting TRBD2. Per germline, CDR1 SQVTM and CDR2 ANQGSEA. The junction had 3 bases not matched to a gene; V was cut back by 4 bases and J by 4 bases. CDR3 length: 14 amino acids. This CDR3 reads CSVGGLAFTGELFF. The DNA of the CDR3 is TGCAGCGTTGGGGGACTAGCGTTCACCGGGGAGCTGTTTTTT.

The chain combines TRBV2 with TRBJ1-2, with 7 bases that match TRBD1. The CDR3 has 15 amino acids. Germline CDR1 is SNHLY and CDR2 is FYNNEI. With 2 bases clipped from V and 7 bases from J, the junction kept 10 bases outside the gene matches. CDR3 sequence (DNA): TGTGCCAGCAGTGAAAGGCTACAGGGGTTTGGTGGCTACACCTTC. Translated, it gives CASSERLQGFGGYTF.

J is TRBJ2-2 and V is TRBV5-4, with a possible D match to TRBD2 (6 bases). This CDR3 comprises 14 residues. V lost 7 bases to trimming and J lost 3 bases, with 13 bases between them. Germline values: CDR1 SGHNT, CDR2 YYREEE (reference sequence). CDR3 nucleotide sequence: TGTGCCAGCGAAAGGCGGGAAGACACCGGGGAGCTGTTTTTT. It codes for CASERREDTGELFF.

The chain recombines TRBV7-8 with TRBJ2-5; 14 bases map to TRBD2. The CDR3 consists of 18 residues. The junction had 6 bases not matched to a gene; V was cut back by 1 base and J by 2 bases. Germline V CDR1 and CDR2: SGHVS, FQNEAQ. The CDR3 DNA sequence: TGTGCCAGCAGCTTAGAGGGACTAGCGGGAGTGTGGCAAGAGACCCAGTACTTC. The encoded protein is CASSLEGLAGVWQETQYF.

The chain is built from TRBV5-4 and TRBJ2-3, with TRBD1 matching 9 bases. This CDR3 is 14 amino acids long. The V segment lost 7 bases and the J segment 3 bases; nucleotides outside the gene matches: 6. Looked up from germline, CDR1 is SGHNT and CDR2 is YYREEE (reference sequence). The CDR3 protein is CASQLDRGTDTQYF. The CDR3 region has the DNA TGTGCCAGCCAACTGGACAGGGGAACAGATACGCAGTATTTT. Full variable domain (rest looked up from reference TRBV5-4 and TRBJ2-3): ETGVTQSPTHLIKTRGQQVTLRCSSQSGHNTVSWYQQALGQGPQFIFQYYREEENGRGNFPPRFSGLQFPNYSSELNVNALELDDSALYLCASQLDRGTDTQYFGPGTRLTVL.

The J gene is TRBJ2-7, the V gene TRBV6-2 or TRBV6-3; TRBD2 matches 10 bases. The germline V gene encodes CDR1 MNHEY and CDR2 SVGEGT. The CDR3 spans 17 residues. The junction had 7 bases not matched to a gene; V was cut back by 2 bases and J by 0 bases. The CDR3 region is CASSYPSGRASSYEQYF. As DNA, the CDR3 is TGTGCCAGCAGTTACCCCAGCGGGAGGGCCAGCTCCTACGAGCAGTACTTC.

J is TRBJ1-5 and V is TRBV15; possibly TRBD1 for D (5 bases). V lost 3 bases to trimming and J lost 5 bases, with 11 bases between them. Looked up from germline, CDR1 is LNHNV and CDR2 is YYDKDF (reference sequence). CDR3 length equals 14 residues. Here the CDR3 DNA reads TGTGCCACCAGCAGTAACAGGCTGGATCAGCCCCAGCATTTT. Its protein product is CATSSNRLDQPQHF.

The chain joins TRBV1 to TRBJ1-1; no check of the table's D call, TRBD1, against the DNA was made. TRBV1 is annotated as a pseudogene. The CDR3 has 15 amino acids. CDR3 nucleotides: TGCACCAGCAGCCAGAGGGACAGACAGAACACTGAAGCTTTCTTT. The encoded protein is CTSSQRDRQNTEAFF.

The chain is built from TRBV7-3 and TRBJ2-3, with D uncertain. V dropped 2 bases and J dropped 5 bases, with 8 bases sitting between them. In germline, CDR1 is SGHTA, CDR2 FQGTGA. The CDR3 length is 13 residues. CDR3 amino acids: CASSLARRDTQYF. DNA of the CDR3: TGTGCCAGCAGCTTAGCCCGGAGAGATACGCAGTATTTT. Full variable domain (remainder filled in from reference TRBV7-3 and TRBJ2-3): GAGVSQTPSNKVTEKGKYVELRCDPISGHTALYWYRQSLGQGPEFLIYFQGTGAADDSGLPNDRFFAVRPEGSVSTLKIQRTERGDSAVYLCASSLARRDTQYFGPGTRLTVL.

The CDR3 DNA reads as TGCAGTGCTGGACAGGGGCAGTTCTTC. Translation: CSAGQGQFF. The chain joins TRBV20-1 to TRBJ2-1; TRBD1 matches 8 bases. CDR3 length equals 9 residues. CDR1 and CDR2 from the germline V gene are DFQATT and SNEGSKA (reference sequence). V was pared by 5 bases and J by 12 bases, with 0 bases of the junction left unmatched.

The chain carries TRBV2 and TRBJ1-2, with D possibly matching TRBD1 (6 bases). Trimming took off 3 bases at V and 2 bases at J, with 10 bases between the two ends. The CDR3 is 14 residues long. The V gene's germline CDR1 is SNHLY and CDR2 FYNNEI. This CDR3 reads CASSDRGANYGYTF. CDR3 in DNA: TGTGCCAGCAGTGATCGGGGGGCGAACTATGGCTACACCTTC.

A single count supports this clone. The gene calls are TRBV6-2 or TRBV6-3 and TRBJ2-3, with D possibly matching TRBD2 (5 bases). The germline CDR1 and CDR2 sequences are MNHEY and SVGEGT. V dropped 7 bases and J dropped 3 bases, with 14 bases sitting between them. The CDR3 runs 14 residues. In DNA, the CDR3 is TGTGCCAGCACCCCCTACGGGGTGACAGATACGCAGTATTTT. Protein product: CASTPYGVTDTQYF.

This chain uses TRBV24-1 with TRBJ2-7; D not certain. The V and J ends lost 5 bases and 1 base respectively, with 8 bases between them. The CDR3 contains 13 residues. In germline, CDR1 is KGHDR, CDR2 SFDVKD. CDR3 amino acids: CATSGALSYEQYF. The DNA of the CDR3 is TGTGCCACCAGTGGAGCTTTATCCTACGAGCAGTACTTC.

This rearrangement joins TRBV29-1 to TRBJ1-1; 7 positions agree with TRBD1. Germline assignment: CDR1 SQVTM and CDR2 ANQGSEA. There are 14 residues in the CDR3. The V gene end was trimmed by 6 bases and the J gene end by 2 bases; junction bases not matched to a gene: 9. The CDR3 region is CSVSYRGPNTEAFF. CDR3 sequence (DNA): TGCAGCGTATCGTACAGGGGTCCCAACACTGAAGCTTTCTTT.

Notes on this clone: The sample contains more than one DNA sequence encoding this CDR3. The chain combines TRBV6-2 or TRBV6-3 with TRBJ2-7; 10 bases agree with TRBD1. The CDR3 runs 13 residues. Germline V lookup: CDR1 MNHEY, CDR2 SVGEGT. The J segment lost 4 bases and the V segment lost 6 bases, leaving 3 bases of the junction unmatched. CDR3 sequence: CASSRDRGYEQYF. The CDR3 nucleotides are TGTGCCAGCAGCCGGGACAGGGGATACGAGCAGTACTTC.

The V call is TRBV27, the J call TRBJ2-3; 9 bases agree with TRBD1. The germline CDR1 and CDR2 sequences are MNHEY and SMNVEV (reference sequence). This CDR3 comprises 13 residues. The V and J ends lost 8 bases and 3 bases, in that order; junction bases with no gene match: 3. The CDR3 DNA follows: TGTGCCAGCCGACAGGGGGGAACAGATACGCAGTATTTT. Translation gives CASRQGGTDTQYF.

The genes are TRBV19 and TRBJ1-1; 7 nucleotides line up with TRBD1. This CDR3 has 11 residues. Germline V gene data show CDR1 as LNHDA and CDR2 as SQIVND (reference sequence). The ends lost 6 bases at V and 7 bases at J; junction bases unmatched: 2. The CDR3 here is CASRGGVEAFF. The DNA of the CDR3 is TGTGCCAGTAGAGGGGGCGTTGAAGCTTTCTTT.

This sequence joins TRBV18 and TRBJ1-1; D might be TRBD1 (5 bases). The CDR3 is 16 amino acids. V was trimmed by 3 bases and J by 3 bases, leaving 17 bases between them. Germline V lookup: CDR1 KGHSH, CDR2 LQKENI. The CDR3 protein is CASSPRASGGDTEAFF. CDR3 sequence (DNA): TGTGCCAGCTCACCTAGGGCCTCGGGGGGGGACACTGAAGCTTTCTTT.

The chain recombines TRBV12-5 with TRBJ2-4, with 9 bases that match TRBD2. The CDR3 covers 16 residues. J gave up 8 bases and V 7 bases, and 15 bases lay outside the gene matches. Germline CDR1 is LGHNT and CDR2 is FRNRAP. CDR3 in amino acids: CASAMSRGLAGYIQYF. CDR3 DNA: TGTGCTAGTGCGATGTCGCGGGGACTAGCTGGGTACATTCAGTACTTC.

The J gene is TRBJ1-1, the V gene TRBV4-3; possibly TRBD1 for D (5 bases). CDR1 LGHNA and CDR2 YSLEER come from the germline V gene. V shed 3 bases and J shed 5 bases, with 19 bases lying between them. The CDR3 runs to 16 residues. CDR3 region: CASSQDLYREGTEAFF. The CDR3 coding sequence is TGCGCCAGCAGCCAGGACCTATACCGGGAGGGGACTGAAGCTTTCTTT.

The chain combines TRBV21-1 with TRBJ1-1; the table's D call of TRBD1 was not tested on the DNA. TRBV21-1 is noted as a pseudogene. The CDR3 runs 17 residues. The CDR3 protein is CASNVGEKQGLDTEAFF. Here the CDR3 DNA reads TGTGCCAGCAACGTAGGGGAGAAACAGGGCTTGGACACTGAAGCTTTCTTT.

The V and J genes are TRBV3-1 (or the pseudogene TRBV3-2) and TRBJ1-1, with D perhaps TRBD1 (5 bases). Trimming pared 0 bases from V and 3 bases from J, leaving 14 bases between. The CDR3 consists of 16 residues. The germline V gene encodes CDR1 LGHDT and CDR2 YNNKEL (reference sequence). This CDR3 is CASSQDVATEYTEAFF. The CDR3 nucleotides read TGTGCCAGCAGCCAAGATGTTGCGACAGAGTACACTGAAGCTTTCTTT.

This rearrangement joins TRBV6-2 or TRBV6-3 to TRBJ1-6; D unclear. This CDR3 contains 14 residues. Trimming removed 4 bases from V and 10 bases from J, with 14 bases in between. CDR1 and CDR2 from the germline V gene are MNHEY and SVGEGT. The CDR3 is CASSSGGSSSPLHF. The CDR3 nucleotides are TGTGCCAGCAGTTCGGGTGGATCCTCCTCACCCCTCCACTTT.

CDR3 region: CASKLAGGGYNEQFF. The DNA for the CDR3 is TGTGCCAGCAAATTAGCGGGAGGGGGTTACAATGAGCAGTTCTTC. The J gene is TRBJ2-1, the V gene TRBV2; TRBD2 matches 11 bases. The CDR3 loop spans 15 amino acids. The V and J ends lost 7 bases and 4 bases, in that order; junction bases with no gene match: 6. The V gene's germline CDR1 is SNHLY and CDR2 FYNNEI.